This TCR beta chain was sequenced for a study of cytomegalovirus exposure and HLA in healthy donors. The study's findings and limits: TCR beta V segments were, for the most part, productive about 87% or about 30% of the time in an earlier analysis.

At collection, donors were nominally healthy, but unrecorded immune exposures were probable. This CDR3 spans 17 amino acids. Germline V gene data show CDR1 as MNHEY and CDR2 as SMNVEV (reference sequence). On this clone itself: The antigen remains unidentified.

This PCR relied on a set of 60 Vbeta primers and 13 Jbeta primers. TCRdb's table, derived via immunoSEQ multiplex PCR, lists solely in-frame clones and lacks some. The sample consists of 270,000 or so clones, 86% of them appearing once. This receptor was obtained from a man aged 40-50 years in good health and CMV-seropositive. Sequencing used PBMCs. This sequence joins TRBV27 and TRBJ2-5, with 10 bases aligning to TRBD1. The assigned J gene may be wrong: the sequence end matches TRBJ2-7 better. The CDR3 DNA is TGTGCCAGCAGCTCGACAGGGGGCGGTCTCCCCACTGGCGAGCAGTACTTC. Translation gives CASSSTGGGLPTGEQYF.